Following are 3 T cell receptor beta chains from one sample sequenced in a study of immune evolution from preneoplasia to lung adenocarcinoma (dated by TCRdb to the early 2020s). Libraries were built with the immunoSEQ multiplex PCR assay. TCRdb took over this immuneACCESS table, retaining in-frame rearrangements with V and J assigned. Such tables are incomplete; in checked studies, under half of the missing clones stem from an unresolved V gene, and the remainder is unexplained. Here the sample has 10,000 or so clones; around 79% occur a single time. Approximately 8.7% of the sample lies in the top ten. The specimen was FFPE minimally invasive lung adenocarcinoma tissue. The label giving this sample's cell subset or site can be read as: micro-invasive lung adenocarcinoma (MIA). These receptors were collected from an older donor with lung adenocarcinoma.

The J gene is TRBJ2-7, the V gene TRBV11-2; D is possibly TRBD2 (5 bases). The germline V gene encodes CDR1 SGHAT and CDR2 FQNNGV. V was pared by 1 base and J by 7 bases, with 14 bases between. This CDR3 has 14 residues. CDR3 sequence reads: CASSLGSSVGEQYF. For the CDR3, the DNA is TGTGCCAGCAGCTTAGGGAGTAGCGTGGGTGAGCAGTACTTC.

This chain joins TRBV6-1 and TRBJ1-5; possibly TRBD1 for D (5 bases). In germline, CDR1 is MNHNS, CDR2 SASEGT. There are 19 residues in the CDR3. Trimming took 1 base from V and 0 from J, leaving 19 bases between them. The CDR3 loop is CASSEVVADTGLSNQPQHF. The DNA for the CDR3 is TGTGCCAGCAGTGAAGTTGTGGCAGACACAGGACTTAGCAATCAGCCCCAGCATTTT.

This chain connects TRBV9 to TRBJ2-7, with 10 bases fitting TRBD2. Germline V gene lookup returns CDR1 SGDLS and CDR2 YYNGEE. V was pared by 4 bases and J by 4 bases, with 11 bases of the junction left unmatched. The CDR3 runs 16 residues. The CDR3 loop reads CASSPQSGTSAYEQYF. The CDR3, as DNA: TGTGCCAGCAGCCCACAATCCGGGACTAGCGCTTACGAGCAGTACTTC.